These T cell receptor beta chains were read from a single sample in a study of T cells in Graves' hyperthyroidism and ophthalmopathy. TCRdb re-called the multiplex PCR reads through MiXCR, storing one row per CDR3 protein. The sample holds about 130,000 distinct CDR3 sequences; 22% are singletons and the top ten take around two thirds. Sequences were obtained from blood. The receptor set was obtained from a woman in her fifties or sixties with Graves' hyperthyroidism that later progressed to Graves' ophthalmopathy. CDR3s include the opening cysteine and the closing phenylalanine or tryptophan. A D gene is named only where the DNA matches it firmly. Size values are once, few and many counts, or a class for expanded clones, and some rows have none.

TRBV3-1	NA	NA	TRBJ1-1	TGTGCCAGCAGCCTCGCATTCGGGGGGAACACTGAAGCTTTCTTT	CASSLAFGGNTEAFF
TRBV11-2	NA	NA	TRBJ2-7	TGTGCCAGCAGCATCCGGGCCACCTACGAGCAGTACTTC	CASSIRATYEQYF
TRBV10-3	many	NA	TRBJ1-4	TGTGCCATCAGTGAACTTGGGGGTAATGAAAAACTGTTTTTT	CAISELGGNEKLFF
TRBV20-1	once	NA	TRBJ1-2	TGCAGTGCTAGTTCCCAGGCCGGCTATGGCTACACCTTC	CSASSQAGYGYTF
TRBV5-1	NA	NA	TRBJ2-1	TGCGCCAGCAGCTTCGGGACGCTGTCCTACAATGAGCAGTTCTTC	CASSFGTLSYNEQFF
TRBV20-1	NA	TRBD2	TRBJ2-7	TGCAGTGCGGTCTCTACGGGAGGGACCTTCTACGAGCAGTACTTC	CSAVSTGGTFYEQYF
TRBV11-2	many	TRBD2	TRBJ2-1	TGTGCCAGCAGCCCCATTAGCGGGGGGAATGATGTAGGGCAGTTCTTC	CASSPISGGNDVGQFF
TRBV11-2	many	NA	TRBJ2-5	TGTGCCAGCAGCTTAGATCACCAGGGGGAGACCCAGTACTTC	CASSLDHQGETQYF
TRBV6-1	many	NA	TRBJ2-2	TGTGCCAGCAGCCCCAACCGCGGGGAGCTGTTTTTT	CASSPNRGELFF
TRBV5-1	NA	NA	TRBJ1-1	TGCGCCAGCAGCCTGGGGGGCCAGCACACTGAAGCTTTCTTT	CASSLGGQHTEAFF
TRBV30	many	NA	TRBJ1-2	TGTGCCTGGGCGCCCGAGCTTAACTATGGCTACACCTTC	CAWAPELNYGYTF
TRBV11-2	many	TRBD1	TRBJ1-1	TGTGCCAGCAGCTCGTTGATTATCGGGACAGAGAACACTGAAGCTTTCTTT	CASSSLIIGTENTEAFF
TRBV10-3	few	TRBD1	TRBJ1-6	TGTGCCATCAGTAGGGACAGGGTGAATTCACCCCTCCACTTT	CAISRDRVNSPLHF
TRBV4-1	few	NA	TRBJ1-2	TGCGCCAGCAGCGGAGATTTGTGGGGGCAGGGTGGCTACACCTTC	CASSGDLWGQGGYTF
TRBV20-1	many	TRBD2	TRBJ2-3	TGCAGTGCTACACTAGCGGAGGTCACAGATACGCAGTATTTT	CSATLAEVTDTQYF
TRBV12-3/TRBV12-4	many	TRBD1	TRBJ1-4	TGTGCCAGCAGGGGGACAGGGTTTAATGAAAAACTGTTTTTT	CASRGTGFNEKLFF
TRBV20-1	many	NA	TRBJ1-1	TGCAGTGCTAGAGATGGAGGGGGTTGGACTGAAGCTTTCTTT	CSARDGGGWTEAFF
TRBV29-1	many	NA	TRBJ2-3	TGCAGCGTTGAAAAGGACTCGGGGGATACGCAGTATTTT	CSVEKDSGDTQYF
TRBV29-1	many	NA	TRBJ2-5	TGCAGCTCAGGGGTAGGGCAAGAGACCCAGTACTTC	CSSGVGQETQYF
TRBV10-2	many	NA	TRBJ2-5	TGCGCCAGCAGTGAGTCGACTCAGAACCGGGGGACCCAGTACTTC	CASSESTQNRGTQYF
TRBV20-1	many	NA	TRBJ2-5	TGCAGTGCTAGAGATCAACGCGAGACCCAGTACTTC	CSARDQRETQYF
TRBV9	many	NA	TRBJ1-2	TGTGCCAGCAGCCCAGTTGGACAACATATCTATGGCTACACCTTC	CASSPVGQHIYGYTF
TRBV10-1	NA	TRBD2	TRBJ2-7	TGCGCCAGCAGTGAAGTCCGGACTAGCGGGTCCTACGAGCAGTACTTC	CASSEVRTSGSYEQYF